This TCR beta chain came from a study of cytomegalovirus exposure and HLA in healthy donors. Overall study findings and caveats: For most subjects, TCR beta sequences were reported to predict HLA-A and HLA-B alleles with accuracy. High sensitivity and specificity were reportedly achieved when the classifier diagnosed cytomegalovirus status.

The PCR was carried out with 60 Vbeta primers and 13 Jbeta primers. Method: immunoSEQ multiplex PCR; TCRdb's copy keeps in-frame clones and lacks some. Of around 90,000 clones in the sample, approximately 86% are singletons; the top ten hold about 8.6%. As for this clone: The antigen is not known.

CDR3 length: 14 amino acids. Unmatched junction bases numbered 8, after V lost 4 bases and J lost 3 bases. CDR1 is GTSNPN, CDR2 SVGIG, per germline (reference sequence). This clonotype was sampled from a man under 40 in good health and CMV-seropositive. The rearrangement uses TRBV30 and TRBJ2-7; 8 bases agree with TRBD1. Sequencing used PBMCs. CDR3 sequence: CAWTVTGARYEQYF. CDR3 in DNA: TGTGCCTGGACCGTGACAGGGGCCCGCTACGAGCAGTACTTC. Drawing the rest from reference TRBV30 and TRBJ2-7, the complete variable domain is SQTIHQWPATLVQPVGSPLSLECTVEGTSNPNLYWYRQAAGRGLQLLFYSVGIGQISSEVPQNLSASRPQDRQFILSSKKLLLSDSGFYLCAWTVTGARYEQYFGPGTRLTVT.